The T cell receptor beta chain described here comes from a study of blood T cell repertoires in COVID-19. About the research overall: The samples span acute and convalescent COVID-19 from the United States, Italy and Spain. T cells, B-cell-depleted T cells, or PBMCs provided the cDNA or gDNA that served as material.

Germline CDR1 is KGHSH and CDR2 is LQKENI. This CDR3 is built from 13 residues. V lost 4 bases to trimming and J lost 1 base, with 7 bases between them. Authors' data handling: Reference gene primer amplification yielded estimated nucleated cell counts. The table came from immunoSEQ multiplex PCR; TCRdb's copy has only in-frame clones and leaves some out. V and J calls and clone size are copied from that table; D and trimming were computed from the DNA. The sample comprises 90,000 to 120,000 clones, over 60% of which are singletons, and 4.3% rests with the top ten. The chain has TRBV18 and TRBJ1-1; TRBD1 is a possible D gene (6 bases). The source material was peripheral blood. The TCR was taken from a man in his 70s with acute or convalescent COVID-19. As DNA, the CDR3 is TGTGCCAGCTCACAGGGACAGAACACTGAAGCTTTCTTT. This sequence encodes CASSQGQNTEAFF.